The clone carrying this T cell receptor (beta chain) was counted a few times. Its antigen is undetermined. V shed 3 bases and J shed 4 bases, with 23 bases lying between them. Germline V gene data show CDR1 as DFQATT and CDR2 as SNEGSKA (reference sequence). The CDR3 is 17 amino acids. TCRdb fed the reads into MiXCR, producing one record per CDR3 protein. Here the sample spans approximately 910,000 distinct CDR3 sequences, approximately 31% being singletons. This record belongs to a study of T cell repertoires in cytomegalovirus infection. As for the study in general: Through public TCR beta signatures, both CMV infection and matching HLA type were indicated. Study conclusions and caveats: There were carriers of CMV plus the relevant HLA, and cumulative public TCR beta family frequency identified them.

Source: cultured CD8+ T cells from PBMCs, taken from culture after CMV antigen stimulation. The receptor was isolated from a human donor in good health (CMV status not recorded). Some clones in this sample may be carry-over from other donors' samples. The rearrangement links TRBV20-1 to TRBJ2-3, with D possibly matching TRBD2 (6 bases). CDR3 in DNA: TGCAGTGCTAGGGTCGAAACCGGGACCCGCGGGGCAGATACGCAGTATTTT. Translated, it gives CSARVETGTRGADTQYF.